Below, 16 T cell receptor beta chains from the same sample are listed, as sequenced in a study of T cell responses to AZD1222 COVID-19 vaccine. Libraries were prepared by immunoSEQ multiplex PCR; TCRdb keeps only in-frame clonotypes and omits some of them. The sample lists roughly 100,000 clones; 75% to 90% were seen once. The sequenced sample was peripheral blood, obtained on day 0 of AZD1222 vaccination. The receptors were gathered from an adult in good health.

The chain is built from TRBV20-1 and TRBJ2-5; TRBD2 aligns across 10 bases. V lost 6 bases, J lost 13 bases, and 8 bases stayed unmatched. Germline values: CDR1 DFQATT, CDR2 SNEGSKA (reference sequence). The CDR3 is 11 residues long. CDR3 in amino acids: CSAAISGGAYF. DNA of the CDR3: TGCAGTGCCGCAATAAGCGGGGGGGCGTACTTC.

V usage is TRBV5-1 and J usage is TRBJ2-7; 7 bases line up with TRBD1. This CDR3 comprises 15 residues. The J segment lost 1 base and the V segment lost 4 bases, leaving 8 bases of the junction unmatched. CDR1 is SGHRS, CDR2 YFSETQ, per germline. In DNA, the CDR3 is TGCGCCAGCAGCGACACCAAGACAGGGTCCTACGAGCAGTACTTC. As protein: CASSDTKTGSYEQYF.

V is TRBV6-5 and J is TRBJ1-4; D is undetermined. The CDR3 consists of 14 residues. From germline, CDR1 is MNHEY and CDR2 SVGAGI. V gave up 2 bases and J gave up 7 bases, with 11 bases separating them. CDR3 DNA: TGTGCCAGCAGTTACCGGGCCTCGGGTGAAAAACTGTTTTTT. This translates into CASSYRASGEKLFF.

Here the CDR3 reads CASSFRGTNEKLFF. CDR3 bases: TGTGCCAGCTCTTTCAGGGGGACTAATGAAAAACTGTTTTTT. This chain joins TRBV6-1 and TRBJ1-4, with 7 bases identical to TRBD1. The junction had 5 bases not matched to a gene; V was cut back by 8 bases and J by 2 bases. The CDR3 length is 14 residues. CDR1 is MNHNS, CDR2 SASEGT, per germline.

As DNA, the CDR3 is TGTGCCAGCAGCGCCGGGACAGGGCAGCAGTATTTT. It encodes CASSAGTGQQYF. The J gene is TRBJ2-3, the V gene TRBV9; 9 positions agree with TRBD1. CDR3 length: 12 amino acids. CDR1 is SGDLS and CDR2 is YYNGEE in the germline V gene. Trimming cost V 3 bases and J 11 bases; bases outside gene matches: 4.

The rearrangement uses TRBV13 and TRBJ1-1; D not certain. The length of the CDR3 is 14 residues. The germline gives CDR1 PRHDT, CDR2 FYEKMQ (reference sequence). Trimming cost V 4 bases and J 0 bases, with 9 bases left between them. CDR3 residues: CASSYSSVNTEAFF. CDR3 nucleotide sequence: TGTGCCAGCAGCTACTCCTCGGTGAACACTGAAGCTTTCTTT.

This chain connects TRBV25-1 to TRBJ1-4, with TRBD1 matching 9 bases. Unmatched junction bases numbered 12, after V lost 4 bases and J lost 3 bases. This CDR3 has 18 residues. Germline-derived CDR1 and CDR2 are MGHDK and SYGVNS. For the CDR3, the DNA is TGTGCCAGCAGTGCGACCGGGACAGGGAGGGTGGCTAATGAAAAACTGTTTTTT. Translating it yields CASSATGTGRVANEKLFF.

This chain uses TRBV2 with TRBJ1-4; 7 bases line up with TRBD1. V shed 8 bases and J 2 bases; nucleotides not matched to a gene: 8. Germline values: CDR1 SNHLY, CDR2 FYNNEI. This CDR3 contains 15 residues. CDR3 sequence reads: CASLKTGLTNEKLFF. CDR3 sequence (DNA): TGTGCCAGCCTCAAGACAGGGCTCACTAATGAAAAACTGTTTTTT.

The rearrangement links TRBV9 to TRBJ1-6; D call uncertain. Per germline, CDR1 SGDLS and CDR2 YYNGEE. CDR3 length: 14 residues. Between the trimmed V and J ends, which lost 2 bases and 5 bases, there was a span of 8 bases. The CDR3: CASSVTTDNSPLHF. The CDR3 region has the DNA TGTGCCAGCAGCGTGACCACCGATAATTCACCCCTCCACTTT. The variable domain in full, completed from reference TRBV9 and TRBJ1-6, reads DSGVTQTPKHLITATGQRVTLRCSPRSGDLSVYWYQQSLDQGLQFLIQYYNGEERAKGNILERFSAQQFPDLHSELNLSSLELGDSALYFCASSVTTDNSPLHFGNGTRLTVT.

The gene calls are TRBV4-1 and TRBJ1-4, with 12 bases identical to TRBD1. CDR3 size: 16 residues. The germline V gene has CDR1 MGHRA and CDR2 YSYEKL. The J segment lost 8 bases and the V segment lost 4 bases, leaving 8 bases of the junction unmatched. CDR3 sequence (DNA): TGCGCCAGCAGCCTTGAACCGGGACAGGGGGCAGAAAAACTGTTTTTT. It specifies CASSLEPGQGAEKLFF.

This chain connects TRBV6-5 to TRBJ1-1; D gene ambiguous. The CDR3 length is 12 residues. The germline V and J ends were trimmed by 7 bases and 1 base, with 7 bases remaining between them. CDR1 is MNHEY and CDR2 is SVGAGI in the germline V gene. The CDR3 loop is CASNSQNTEAFF. As DNA, the CDR3 is TGTGCCAGCAATTCACAGAACACTGAAGCTTTCTTT.

CDR3: CASSFRTYSNQPQHF. DNA for the CDR3: TGCGCCAGCAGCTTTAGGACTTATAGCAATCAGCCCCAGCATTTT. This rearrangement joins TRBV4-1 to TRBJ1-5, with D unresolved. Per germline, CDR1 MGHRA and CDR2 YSYEKL. The CDR3 loop spans 15 amino acids. The V gene lost 5 bases and the J gene lost 0 bases, with 11 bases spanning the gap.

Regarding this clone: This is likely a read error, given that the CDR3 carries no conserved phenylalanine or tryptophan at its end. The chain combines TRBV11-2 with TRBJ1-6; weak D call: TRBD1 (5 bases). The CDR3 totals 16 residues. The ends were cut back, 1 base at V and 3 bases at J, with 10 bases in the middle. Germline loops: CDR1 SGHAT, CDR2 FQNNGV. Here the CDR3 reads CASSLVGGSYNSPLHL. CDR3 nucleotide sequence: TGTGCCAGCAGCTTAGTTGGGGGAAGCTATAATTCACCCCTCCACCTT.

The V call is TRBV7-9, the J call TRBJ2-2; 9 bases map to TRBD1. J was trimmed by 7 bases and V by 5 bases; bases with no gene match: 11. The CDR3 is 16 amino acids. The germline CDR1 and CDR2 sequences are SEHNR and FQNEAQ (reference sequence). This CDR3 reads CASSPRTGQGNGELFF. In DNA form, the CDR3 reads TGTGCCAGCAGCCCGCGGACGGGACAGGGAAACGGGGAGCTGTTTTTT.

The J gene is TRBJ2-2, the V gene TRBV4-2, with D unclear. Germline V gives CDR1 LGHNA, CDR2 YNFKEQ. Trimming shortened V by 0 bases and J by 3 bases, and 11 bases separated the two germline ends. CDR3 length equals 16 residues. CDR3 protein: CASSQDFRSDTGELFF. CDR3 coding DNA: TGTGCCAGCAGCCAAGACTTTCGCAGTGACACCGGGGAGCTGTTTTTT.

The rearrangement uses TRBV27 and TRBJ1-1; TRBD1 is a possible D gene (6 bases). The CDR3 has 16 residues. The germline CDR1 and CDR2 sequences are MNHEY and SMNVEV (reference sequence). The germline V and J ends were trimmed by 3 bases and 6 bases, with 20 bases remaining between them. CDR3 coding DNA: TGTGCCAGCAGTTTTGTTTATAGGGGGGCTCGGGCTGAAGCTTTCTTT. Protein: CASSFVYRGARAEAFF.